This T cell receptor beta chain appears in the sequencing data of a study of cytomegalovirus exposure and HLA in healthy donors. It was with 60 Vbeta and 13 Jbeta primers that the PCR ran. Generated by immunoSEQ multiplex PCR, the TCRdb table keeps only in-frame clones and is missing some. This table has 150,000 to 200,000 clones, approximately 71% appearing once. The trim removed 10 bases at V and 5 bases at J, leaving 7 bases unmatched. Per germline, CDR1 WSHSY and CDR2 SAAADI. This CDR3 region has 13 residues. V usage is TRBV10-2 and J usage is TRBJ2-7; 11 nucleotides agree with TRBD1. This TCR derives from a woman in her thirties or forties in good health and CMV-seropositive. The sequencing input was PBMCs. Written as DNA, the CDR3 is TGCGCCACCCTTAGGGACAGGGGGAACGAGCAGTACTTC. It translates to CATLRDRGNEQYF.